What follows are 32 T cell receptor beta chains derived from one specimen sequenced in a study of siplizumab effects on memory and regulatory T cells. TCRdb's table, derived via immunoSEQ multiplex PCR, lists solely in-frame clones and lacks some. The table lists over 60,000 clones, roughly nine tenths of them singletons. Sequenced sample: CD8+ T cells sorted from blood. All receptors derive from a human donor in good health.

J is TRBJ2-7 and V is TRBV19; unclear D gene. Deletions cut 3 bases from V and 4 bases from J, with 16 bases between. The CDR3 runs 15 residues. The germline CDR1 and CDR2 sequences are LNHDA and SQIVND (reference sequence). CDR3 loop: CASSISSGDRYEQYF. The CDR3 bases are TGTGCCAGTAGTATTTCGTCAGGCGATCGGTACGAGCAGTACTTC.

V usage is TRBV2 and J usage is TRBJ2-1; 14 bases agree with TRBD2. V shed 5 bases and J 5 bases; nucleotides not matched to a gene: 2. The CDR3 is 15 residues long. Germline values: CDR1 SNHLY, CDR2 FYNNEI. The CDR3 DNA follows: TGTGCCAGCAGTCGGGGACTAGCGGGAGACAATGAGCAGTTCTTC. Its protein is CASSRGLAGDNEQFF.

V gene TRBV5-6 combines with J gene TRBJ2-7; 10 bases agree with TRBD1. The CDR3 totals 16 residues. Germline V lookup: CDR1 SGHDT, CDR2 YYEEEE. Trimming cost V 4 bases and J 3 bases; bases outside gene matches: 10. For the CDR3, the DNA is TGTGCCAGCAGCATACGGGACAGGGGTAATTTCTACGAGCAGTACTTC. This gives the protein CASSIRDRGNFYEQYF. Full variable domain (remainder filled in from reference TRBV5-6 and TRBJ2-7): DAGVTQSPTHLIKTRGQQVTLRCSPKSGHDTVSWYQQALGQGPQFIFQYYEEEERQRGNFPDRFSGHQFPNYSSELNVNALLLGDSALYLCASSIRDRGNFYEQYFGPGTRLTVT.

This chain joins TRBV27 and TRBJ2-7, with TRBD2 identical over 9 bases. The CDR3 has 13 residues. The germline gives CDR1 MNHEY, CDR2 SMNVEV (reference sequence). Trimming cost V 6 bases and J 3 bases; bases outside gene matches: 3. The CDR3 DNA is TGTGCCAGCAGAGTAGCGGGAGTCTACGAGCAGTACTTC. It translates to CASRVAGVYEQYF.

The rearrangement uses TRBV9 and TRBJ1-2; 8 bases fit TRBD1. The CDR3 spans 19 residues. V lost 6 bases to trimming and J lost 3 bases; unmatched junction nucleotides: 22. Germline V gene sequence: CDR1 SGDLS, CDR2 YYNGEE. The CDR3 sequence: CASNLEDRASQWADYGYTF. The CDR3 DNA is TGTGCCAGCAACCTTGAGGACAGGGCCTCTCAGTGGGCTGACTATGGCTACACCTTC.

This rearrangement joins TRBV13 to TRBJ1-4; 7 bases agree with TRBD1. The CDR3 length is 14 residues. The germline CDR1 and CDR2 sequences are PRHDT and FYEKMQ (reference sequence). Trimming removed 3 bases from V and 2 bases from J; junction bases left unmatched: 0. This CDR3 is CASSFRGTNEKLFF. CDR3 coding DNA: TGTGCCAGCAGCTTCAGGGGGACTAATGAAAAACTGTTTTTT.

The chain carries TRBV6-6 and TRBJ1-2; weak D call: TRBD1 (5 bases). Germline lookup yields CDR1 MNHNY and CDR2 SVGAGI (reference sequence). Deletions cut 2 bases from V and 7 bases from J, with 11 bases between. The CDR3 is 13 amino acids. The CDR3 DNA reads TGTGCCAGCAGTTACGGCGTGAGGGGTGGCTACACCTTC. It is translated as CASSYGVRGGYTF.

The V gene is TRBV29-1, the J gene TRBJ1-1; 7 bases line up with TRBD1. The V segment lost 6 bases and the J segment 4 bases; nucleotides outside the gene matches: 5. CDR3 length: 12 residues. CDR1 and CDR2 from the germline V gene are SQVTM and ANQGSEA. The CDR3 DNA reads TGCAGCGTAGCAGGGGGATCCACTGAAGCTTTCTTT. Translating gives CSVAGGSTEAFF.

This chain links TRBV4-1 with TRBJ2-7; the D gene is possibly TRBD1 (5 bases). Trimming removed 0 bases at V and 2 bases at J, with 5 bases between. In germline, CDR1 is MGHRA, CDR2 YSYEKL. CDR3 length equals 13 residues. The DNA for the CDR3 is TGCGCCAGCAGCCAAGAACAGGCCTACGAGCAGTACTTC. It yields the protein CASSQEQAYEQYF.

CDR3 nucleotide sequence: TGTGCCAGCAGCTTAGAGGTAGGAACCTACGAGCAGTACTTC. It is translated as CASSLEVGTYEQYF. The chain joins TRBV7-6 to TRBJ2-7; D is unclear. Trimming stripped 1 base from V and 2 bases from J, with 9 bases between. The CDR3 runs to 14 residues. Germline V gene data show CDR1 as SGHVS and CDR2 as FNYEAQ. Filled out from reference TRBV7-6 and TRBJ2-7, the complete variable domain reads GAGVSQSPRYKVTKRGQDVALRCDPISGHVSLYWYRQALGQGPEFLTYFNYEAQQDKSGLPNDRFSAERPEGSISTLTIQRTEQRDSAMYRCASSLEVGTYEQYFGPGTRLTVT.

The chain employs TRBV4-1 and TRBJ2-2; the match to TRBD2 covers 10 bases. The CDR3 runs to 17 residues. V trimming: 2 bases; J trimming: 6 bases; junction bases outside the gene matches: 9. Germline-derived CDR1 and CDR2 are MGHRA and YSYEKL. The chain's CDR3 is CASSQPPSGGAPGELFF. The CDR3 DNA follows: TGCGCCAGCAGCCAACCACCGAGCGGGGGGGCCCCCGGGGAGCTGTTTTTT.

This rearrangement joins TRBV7-9 to TRBJ2-1; D gene ambiguous. Germline assignment: CDR1 SEHNR and CDR2 FQNEAQ (reference sequence). The length of the CDR3 is 12 residues. The V end lost 2 bases, the J end lost 6 bases, and 5 bases lay between the germline ends. CDR3 sequence: CASSLTGNEQFF. The DNA of the CDR3 is TGTGCCAGCAGCTTAACGGGCAATGAGCAGTTCTTC.

The gene calls are TRBV27 and TRBJ2-1, with 8 nucleotides matching TRBD2. CDR1 and CDR2 from the germline V gene are MNHEY and SMNVEV (reference sequence). The CDR3 covers 12 residues. The trim removed 3 bases at V and 8 bases at J, leaving 0 bases unmatched. CDR3 in amino acids: CASSFSGDEQFF. The CDR3 coding sequence is TGTGCCAGCAGTTTTAGCGGGGATGAGCAGTTCTTC.

The V and J genes are TRBV6-1 and TRBJ2-3; 11 bases fit TRBD2. The CDR3 sequence is 15 residues long. Looked up from germline, CDR1 is MNHNS and CDR2 is SASEGT. J gave up 4 bases and V 4 bases, and 4 bases lay outside the gene matches. CDR3 amino acids: CASSGLAGGPDTQYF. The CDR3 coding sequence is TGTGCCAGCAGTGGTCTAGCGGGGGGCCCAGATACGCAGTATTTT.

The chain employs TRBV5-8 and TRBJ2-2; TRBD1 aligns across 9 bases. CDR1 and CDR2 from the germline V gene are SGHTS and YDEGEE. CDR3 length equals 15 residues. J lost 1 base, V lost 4 bases, and 2 bases had no gene match. The CDR3 coding sequence is TGTGCCAGCAGCCCGGGACAGGGGAACACCGGGGAGCTGTTTTTT. This gives the protein CASSPGQGNTGELFF.

J is TRBJ2-1 and V is TRBV10-3, with 9 nucleotides matching TRBD2. With V trimmed by 6 bases and J by 2 bases, 5 bases remained unmatched. Germline lookup yields CDR1 ENHRY and CDR2 SYGVKD. The CDR3 consists of 15 residues. The CDR3 loop reads CAIRETSGPYNEQFF. As DNA, the CDR3 is TGTGCCATCAGAGAGACTAGCGGCCCCTACAATGAGCAGTTCTTC.

The chain is built from TRBV10-1 and TRBJ1-3; 9 nucleotides align to TRBD1. V lost 8 bases, J lost 2 bases, and 13 bases stayed unmatched. Germline assignment: CDR1 WNHNN and CDR2 SYGVQD (reference sequence). CDR3 length equals 17 residues. Here the CDR3 reads CASSSTPGQGTGNTIYF. The CDR3 nucleotides read TGCGCCAGCTCCTCTACTCCGGGACAGGGTACTGGAAACACCATATATTTT.

The genes are TRBV9 and TRBJ2-1, with a possible D match to TRBD2 (6 bases). CDR1 and CDR2 from the germline V gene are SGDLS and YYNGEE. Trimming removed 0 bases from V and 0 bases from J, with 10 bases in between. The length of the CDR3 is 16 residues. CDR3 nucleotides: TGTGCCAGCAGCGTAGACTCCGGGAGCTCCTACAATGAGCAGTTCTTC. Its protein is CASSVDSGSSYNEQFF.

The J gene is TRBJ2-7, the V gene TRBV29-1; 13 nucleotides agree with TRBD2. This CDR3 comprises 16 residues. Germline V gives CDR1 SQVTM, CDR2 ANQGSEA. J lost 8 bases, V lost 2 bases, and 12 bases had no gene match. CDR3: CSVEIGGGLAGDKQYF. CDR3 nucleotides: TGCAGCGTTGAAATAGGGGGCGGACTAGCGGGAGATAAGCAGTACTTC.

The chain employs TRBV7-9 and TRBJ2-5; the D gene is possibly TRBD2 (5 bases). The end of the DNA aligns better with TRBJ2-7, so the J call may be wrong. Germline CDR1 reads SEHNR; CDR2 reads FQNEAQ (reference sequence). The CDR3 extends over 13 amino acids. Written as DNA, the CDR3 is TGTGCCAGCAGCCTACCTAGCCCCTACGAGCAGTACTTC. This gives the protein CASSLPSPYEQYF.

The rearrangement links TRBV19 to TRBJ2-1; D not certain. V dropped 3 bases and J dropped 4 bases, with 7 bases sitting between them. The CDR3 extends over 13 amino acids. Germline CDR1 is LNHDA and CDR2 is SQIVND (reference sequence). CDR3 bases: TGTGCCAGTAGTATGACGGCTTACAATGAGCAGTTCTTC. Protein product: CASSMTAYNEQFF. Filled out from reference TRBV19 and TRBJ2-1, the complete variable domain reads DGGITQSPKYLFRKEGQNVTLSCEQNLNHDAMYWYRQDPGQGLRLIYYSQIVNDFQKGDIAEGYSVSREKKESFPLTVTSAQKNPTAFYLCASSMTAYNEQFFGPGTRLTVL.

CDR3 DNA sequence: TGTGCCAGCAGTCCCGGACTAGCGGACGAGCAGTACTTC. Translation: CASSPGLADEQYF. The chain carries TRBV6-5 and TRBJ2-7, with TRBD2 matching over 10 bases. V gave up 5 bases and J gave up 5 bases; unmatched junction bases: 3. The germline CDR1 and CDR2 sequences are MNHEY and SVGAGI. The CDR3 covers 13 residues.

This clone has a single count. The CDR3 nucleotides are TGTGCCAGTAGTATGATGGTGTGGGACACCGGGGAGCTGTTTTTT. This encodes CASSMMVWDTGELFF. The rearrangement links TRBV19 to TRBJ2-2, with D unresolved. The CDR3 extends over 15 amino acids. CDR1 is LNHDA, CDR2 SQIVND, per germline (reference sequence). The germline V and J ends were trimmed by 3 bases and 3 bases, with 11 bases remaining between them.

The V call is TRBV18, the J call TRBJ2-5; D not resolved. The CDR3 has 16 residues. Trimming cost V 3 bases and J 0 bases, with 14 bases left between them. Germline V gene data show CDR1 as KGHSH and CDR2 as LQKENI. CDR3 in DNA: TGTGCCAGCTCACCCCCCTCGACATTGTACCAAGAGACCCAGTACTTC. This encodes CASSPPSTLYQETQYF.

The chain joins TRBV27 to TRBJ2-3; D not certain. V shed 8 bases and J shed 4 bases, with 16 bases lying between them. CDR3 length equals 14 residues. The germline V gene has CDR1 MNHEY and CDR2 SMNVEV (reference sequence). The CDR3 reads CASLDLGRADTQYF. The CDR3 DNA reads TGTGCCAGCTTAGACCTAGGTAGGGCAGATACGCAGTATTTT.

The V gene is TRBV14, the J gene TRBJ2-1, with 8 bases matching TRBD2. This CDR3 comprises 17 residues. The germline gives CDR1 SGHDN, CDR2 FVKESK. The V segment lost 1 base and the J segment 5 bases; nucleotides outside the gene matches: 10. The CDR3 region is CASSQGGSSGAHNEQFF. For the CDR3, the DNA is TGTGCCAGCAGCCAAGGAGGGAGTAGCGGGGCCCACAATGAGCAGTTCTTC. Together with reference TRBV14 and TRBJ2-1, the CDR3 gives the full variable domain: EAGVTQFPSHSVIEKGQTVTLRCDPISGHDNLYWYRRVMGKEIKFLLHFVKESKQDESGMPNNRFLAERTGGTYSTLKVQPAELEDSGVYFCASSQGGSSGAHNEQFFGPGTRLTVL.

The rearrangement uses TRBV5-1 and TRBJ2-7, with TRBD1 matching 8 bases. V dropped 0 bases and J dropped 0; count of bases not matched to a gene: 2. CDR1 is SGHRS, CDR2 YFSETQ, per germline. The length of the CDR3 is 15 residues. DNA for the CDR3: TGCGCCAGCAGCTTGGGCCAGGGGGCCTCCTACGAGCAGTACTTC. Its protein product is CASSLGQGASYEQYF.

The rearrangement uses TRBV5-4 and TRBJ1-5; TRBD1 is a possible D gene (6 bases). The V gene's germline CDR1 is SGHNT and CDR2 YYREEE (reference sequence). The CDR3 length is 16 residues. V lost 1 base, J lost 0 bases, and 11 bases lay in between. The CDR3 nucleotides read TGTGCCAGCAGCTTGCGGGGGGCTTATAGCAATCAGCCCCAGCATTTT. Protein product: CASSLRGAYSNQPQHF.

The rearrangement joins TRBV7-9 to TRBJ2-5; D possibly corresponds to TRBD2 (6 bases). V lost 5 bases and J 1 base, leaving 17 bases between the germline ends. Germline V CDR1 and CDR2: SEHNR, FQNEAQ (reference sequence). The CDR3 has 16 amino acids. CDR3 loop: CASSPTGLGGQETQYF. Here the CDR3 DNA reads TGTGCCAGCAGCCCTACCGGGCTGGGAGGCCAAGAGACCCAGTACTTC. Looking up the rest from reference TRBV7-9 and TRBJ2-5 gives the full variable domain: DTGVSQNPRHKITKRGQNVTFRCDPISEHNRLYWYRQTLGQGPEFLTYFQNEAQLEKSRLLSDRFSAERPKGSFSTLEIQRTEQGDSAMYLCASSPTGLGGQETQYFGPGTRLLVL.

The chain links TRBV27 to TRBJ1-1, with D uncertain. Germline V gene sequence: CDR1 MNHEY, CDR2 SMNVEV (reference sequence). Between the trimmed V and J ends, which lost 6 bases and 4 bases, there was a span of 18 bases. This CDR3 is 15 amino acids long. The CDR3 nucleotides are TGTGCCAGCAGGGATGGTCTTGTGGCCGGCACTGAAGCTTTCTTT. It translates to CASRDGLVAGTEAFF.

The genes are TRBV6-5 and TRBJ1-1; no clear D. This CDR3 spans 13 amino acids. V gave up 0 bases and J gave up 7 bases, with 9 bases separating them. Germline assignment: CDR1 MNHEY and CDR2 SVGAGI. The CDR3 here is CASSYSGRFEAFF. The CDR3, as DNA: TGTGCCAGCAGTTACTCGGGCAGGTTTGAAGCTTTCTTT.

V usage is TRBV9 and J usage is TRBJ2-7, with TRBD2 matching over 9 bases. The V gene end was trimmed by 4 bases and the J gene end by 0 bases; junction bases not matched to a gene: 2. Germline V gene lookup returns CDR1 SGDLS and CDR2 YYNGEE. This CDR3 spans 14 amino acids. The CDR3 DNA is TGTGCCAGCAGCTTTAGCGGGAGCTCCTACGAGCAGTACTTC. This gives the protein CASSFSGSSYEQYF. The full variable domain, completed using reference TRBV9 and TRBJ2-7, is DSGVTQTPKHLITATGQRVTLRCSPRSGDLSVYWYQQSLDQGLQFLIQYYNGEERAKGNILERFSAQQFPDLHSELNLSSLELGDSALYFCASSFSGSSYEQYFGPGTRLTVT.